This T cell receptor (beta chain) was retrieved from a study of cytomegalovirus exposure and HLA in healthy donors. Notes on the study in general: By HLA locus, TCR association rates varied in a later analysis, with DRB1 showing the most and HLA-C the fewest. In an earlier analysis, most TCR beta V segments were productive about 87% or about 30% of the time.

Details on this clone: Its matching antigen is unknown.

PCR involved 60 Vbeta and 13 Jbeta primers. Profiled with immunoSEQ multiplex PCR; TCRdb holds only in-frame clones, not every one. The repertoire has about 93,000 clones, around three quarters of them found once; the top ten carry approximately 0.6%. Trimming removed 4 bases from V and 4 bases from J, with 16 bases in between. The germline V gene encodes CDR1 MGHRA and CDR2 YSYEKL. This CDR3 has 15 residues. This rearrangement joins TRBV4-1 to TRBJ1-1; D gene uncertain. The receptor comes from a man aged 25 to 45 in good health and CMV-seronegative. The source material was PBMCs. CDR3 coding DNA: TGCGCCAGCAGCCCAGGCCAGTTGTGGGCCACTGAAGCTTTCTTT. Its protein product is CASSPGQLWATEAFF.